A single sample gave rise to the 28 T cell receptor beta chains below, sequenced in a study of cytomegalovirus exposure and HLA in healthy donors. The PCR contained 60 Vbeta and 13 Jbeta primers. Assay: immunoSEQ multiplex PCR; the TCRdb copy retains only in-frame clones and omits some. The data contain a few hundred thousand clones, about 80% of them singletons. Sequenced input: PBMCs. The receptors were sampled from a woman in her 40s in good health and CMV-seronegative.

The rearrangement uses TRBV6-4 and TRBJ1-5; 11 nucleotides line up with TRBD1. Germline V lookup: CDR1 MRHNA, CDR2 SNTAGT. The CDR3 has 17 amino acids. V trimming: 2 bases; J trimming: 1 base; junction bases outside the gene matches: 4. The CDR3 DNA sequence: TGTGCCAGCAGTGACCCCGGACAGGGGGCAAGCAATCAGCCCCAGCATTTT. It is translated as CASSDPGQGASNQPQHF.

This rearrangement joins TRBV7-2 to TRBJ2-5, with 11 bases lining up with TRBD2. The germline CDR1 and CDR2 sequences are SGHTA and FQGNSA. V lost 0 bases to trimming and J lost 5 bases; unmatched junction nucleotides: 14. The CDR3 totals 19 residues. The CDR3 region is CASSLANSGGASGRETQYF. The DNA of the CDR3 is TGTGCCAGCAGCTTAGCCAATAGCGGGGGGGCTTCGGGGCGGGAGACCCAGTACTTC.

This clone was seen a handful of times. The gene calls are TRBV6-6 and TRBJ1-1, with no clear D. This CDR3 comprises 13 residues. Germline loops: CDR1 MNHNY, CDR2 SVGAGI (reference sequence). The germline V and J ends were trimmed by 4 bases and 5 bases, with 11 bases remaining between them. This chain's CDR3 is CASSFSPGTEAFF. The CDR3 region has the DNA TGTGCCAGCAGTTTTTCACCGGGAACTGAAGCTTTCTTT.

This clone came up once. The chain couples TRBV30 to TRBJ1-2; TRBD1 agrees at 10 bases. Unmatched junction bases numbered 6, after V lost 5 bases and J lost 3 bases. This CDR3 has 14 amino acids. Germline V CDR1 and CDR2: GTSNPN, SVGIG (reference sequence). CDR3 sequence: CAWGTGALYYGYTF. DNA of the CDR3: TGTGCCTGGGGGACAGGGGCGCTGTACTATGGCTACACCTTC.

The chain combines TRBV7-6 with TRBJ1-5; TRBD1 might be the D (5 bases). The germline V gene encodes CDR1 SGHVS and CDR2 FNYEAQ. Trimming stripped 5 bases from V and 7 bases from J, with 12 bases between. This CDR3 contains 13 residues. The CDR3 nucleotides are TGTGCCAGCAGCCCAGGGTGGGCACAGCCCCAGCATTTT. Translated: CASSPGWAQPQHF.

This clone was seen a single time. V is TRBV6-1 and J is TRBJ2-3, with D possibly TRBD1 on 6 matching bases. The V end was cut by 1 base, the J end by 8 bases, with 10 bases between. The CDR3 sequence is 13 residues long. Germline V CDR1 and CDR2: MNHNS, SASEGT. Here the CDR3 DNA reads TGTGCCAGCAGTGAAGAACACAGGGCTACGCAGTATTTT. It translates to CASSEEHRATQYF.

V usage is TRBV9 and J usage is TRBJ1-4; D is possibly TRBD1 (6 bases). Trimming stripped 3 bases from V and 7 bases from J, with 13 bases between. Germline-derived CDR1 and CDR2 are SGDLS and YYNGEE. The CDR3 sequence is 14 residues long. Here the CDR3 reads CASSGGHAGEKLFF. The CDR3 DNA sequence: TGTGCCAGCAGCGGGGGACACGCGGGTGAAAAACTGTTTTTT.

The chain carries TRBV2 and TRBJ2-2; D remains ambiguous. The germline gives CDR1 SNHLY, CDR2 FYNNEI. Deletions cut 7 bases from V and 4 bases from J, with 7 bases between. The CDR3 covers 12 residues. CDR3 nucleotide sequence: TGTGCCAGCAAGGAGTTCACCGGGGAGCTGTTTTTT. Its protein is CASKEFTGELFF.

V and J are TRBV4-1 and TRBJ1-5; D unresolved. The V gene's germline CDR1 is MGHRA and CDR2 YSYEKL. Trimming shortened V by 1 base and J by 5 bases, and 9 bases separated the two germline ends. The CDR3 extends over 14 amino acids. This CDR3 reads CASSQVGRYQPQHF. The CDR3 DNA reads TGCGCCAGCAGCCAAGTAGGGAGGTATCAGCCCCAGCATTTT.

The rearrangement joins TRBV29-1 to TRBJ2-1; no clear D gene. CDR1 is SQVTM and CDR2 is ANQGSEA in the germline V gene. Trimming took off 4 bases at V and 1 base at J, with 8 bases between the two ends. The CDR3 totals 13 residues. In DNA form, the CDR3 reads TGCAGCGTTGTGGTCAGGTCCTACAATGAGCAGTTCTTC. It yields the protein CSVVVRSYNEQFF.

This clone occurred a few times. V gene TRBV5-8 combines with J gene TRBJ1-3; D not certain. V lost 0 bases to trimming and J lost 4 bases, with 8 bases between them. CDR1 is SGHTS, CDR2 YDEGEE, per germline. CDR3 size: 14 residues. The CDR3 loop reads CASSLGERGNTIYF. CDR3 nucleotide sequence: TGTGCCAGCAGCTTGGGAGAAAGAGGAAACACCATATATTTT.

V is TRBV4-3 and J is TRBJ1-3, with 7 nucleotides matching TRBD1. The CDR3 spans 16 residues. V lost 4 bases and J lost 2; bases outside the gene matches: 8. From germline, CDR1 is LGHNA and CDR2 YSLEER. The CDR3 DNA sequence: TGCGCCAGCAGCCGGGTGGACAGGTTTCCTGGAAACACCATATATTTT. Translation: CASSRVDRFPGNTIYF.

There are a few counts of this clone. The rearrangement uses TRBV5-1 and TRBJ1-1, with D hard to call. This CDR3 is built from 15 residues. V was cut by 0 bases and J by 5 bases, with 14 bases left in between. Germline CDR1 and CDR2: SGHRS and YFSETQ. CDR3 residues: CASSLVTGSKTEAFF. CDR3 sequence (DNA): TGCGCCAGCAGCTTGGTTACGGGGTCGAAGACTGAAGCTTTCTTT. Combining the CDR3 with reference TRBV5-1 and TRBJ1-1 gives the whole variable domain KAGVTQTPRYLIKTRGQQVTLSCSPISGHRSVSWYQQTPGQGLQFLFEYFSETQRNKGNFPGRFSGRQFSNSRSEMNVSTLELGDSALYLCASSLVTGSKTEAFFGQGTRLTVV.

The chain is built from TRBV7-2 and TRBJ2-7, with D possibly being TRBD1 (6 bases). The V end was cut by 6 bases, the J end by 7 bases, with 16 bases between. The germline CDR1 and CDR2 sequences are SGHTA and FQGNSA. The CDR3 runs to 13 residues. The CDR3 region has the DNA TGTGCCAGCAGATTCACAGGGACCGGTGAGCAGTACTTC. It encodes CASRFTGTGEQYF. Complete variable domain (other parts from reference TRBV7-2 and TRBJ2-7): GAGVSQSPSNKVTEKGKDVELRCDPISGHTALYWYRQSLGQGLEFLIYFQGNSAPDKSGLPSDRFSAERTGGSVSTLTIQRTQQEDSAVYLCASRFTGTGEQYFGPGTRLTVT.

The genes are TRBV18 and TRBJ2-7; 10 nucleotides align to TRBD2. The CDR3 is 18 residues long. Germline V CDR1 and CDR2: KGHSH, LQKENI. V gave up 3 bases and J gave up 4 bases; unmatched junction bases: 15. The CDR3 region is CASSPKYRSGGAVYEQYF. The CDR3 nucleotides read TGTGCCAGCTCACCTAAGTATAGGAGCGGGGGGGCAGTTTACGAGCAGTACTTC.

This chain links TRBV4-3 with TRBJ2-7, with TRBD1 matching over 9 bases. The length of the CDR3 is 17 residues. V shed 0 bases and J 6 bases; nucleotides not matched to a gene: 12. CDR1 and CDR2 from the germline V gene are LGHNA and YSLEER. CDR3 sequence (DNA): TGCGCCAGCAGCCAAGATCATTCGCCGGACAGGGGATCCGAGCAGTACTTC. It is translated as CASSQDHSPDRGSEQYF.

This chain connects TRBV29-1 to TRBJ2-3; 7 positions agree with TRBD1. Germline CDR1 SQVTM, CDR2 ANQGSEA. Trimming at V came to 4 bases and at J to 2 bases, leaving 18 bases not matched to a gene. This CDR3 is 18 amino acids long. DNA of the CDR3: TGCAGCGTTGGTGGGACAGCCGATTTGAGAGGGCACACAGATACGCAGTATTTT. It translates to CSVGGTADLRGHTDTQYF.

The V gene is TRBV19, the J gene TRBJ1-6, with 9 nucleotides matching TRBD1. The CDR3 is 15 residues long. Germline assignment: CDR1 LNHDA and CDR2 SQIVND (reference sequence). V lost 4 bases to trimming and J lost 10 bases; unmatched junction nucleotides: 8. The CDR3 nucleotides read TGTGCCAGTAGTAGCGGGACAGGGCAGAGATCACCCCTCCACTTT. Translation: CASSSGTGQRSPLHF. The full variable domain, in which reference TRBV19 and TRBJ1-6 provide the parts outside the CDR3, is DGGITQSPKYLFRKEGQNVTLSCEQNLNHDAMYWYRQDPGQGLRLIYYSQIVNDFQKGDIAEGYSVSREKKESFPLTVTSAQKNPTAFYLCASSSGTGQRSPLHFGNGTRLTVT.

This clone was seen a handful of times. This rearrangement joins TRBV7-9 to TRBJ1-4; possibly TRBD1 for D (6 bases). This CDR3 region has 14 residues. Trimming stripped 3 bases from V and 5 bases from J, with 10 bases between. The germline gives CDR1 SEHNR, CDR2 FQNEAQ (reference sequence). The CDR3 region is CASSLAQGNEKLFF. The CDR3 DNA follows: TGTGCCAGCAGCTTGGCGCAGGGGAATGAAAAACTGTTTTTT.

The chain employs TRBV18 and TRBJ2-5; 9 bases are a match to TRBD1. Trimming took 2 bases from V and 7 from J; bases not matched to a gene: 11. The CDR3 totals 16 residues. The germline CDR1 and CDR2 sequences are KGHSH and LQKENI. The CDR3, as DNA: TGTGCCAGCTCACCAGGGGACAGGGCCCGTAGCGGGACCCAGTACTTC. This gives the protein CASSPGDRARSGTQYF. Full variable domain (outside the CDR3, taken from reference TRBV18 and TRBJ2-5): NAGVMQNPRHLVRRRGQEARLRCSPMKGHSHVYWYRQLPEEGLKFMVYLQKENIIDESGMPKERFSAEFPKEGPSILRIQQVVRGDSAAYFCASSPGDRARSGTQYFGPGTRLLVL.

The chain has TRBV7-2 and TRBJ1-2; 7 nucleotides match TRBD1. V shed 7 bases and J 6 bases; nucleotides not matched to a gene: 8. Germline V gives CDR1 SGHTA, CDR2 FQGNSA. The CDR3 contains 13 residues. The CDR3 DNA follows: TGTGCCAGCACCAGGGACAGACGTGATGGCTACACCTTC. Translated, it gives CASTRDRRDGYTF. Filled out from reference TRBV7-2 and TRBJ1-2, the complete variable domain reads GAGVSQSPSNKVTEKGKDVELRCDPISGHTALYWYRQSLGQGLEFLIYFQGNSAPDKSGLPSDRFSAERTGGSVSTLTIQRTQQEDSAVYLCASTRDRRDGYTFGSGTRLTVV.

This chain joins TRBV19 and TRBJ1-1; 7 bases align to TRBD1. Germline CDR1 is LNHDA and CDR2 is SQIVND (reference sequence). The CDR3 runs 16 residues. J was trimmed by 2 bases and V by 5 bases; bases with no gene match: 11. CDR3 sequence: CASSWGLTGTNTEAFF. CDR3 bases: TGTGCCAGTAGTTGGGGACTGACAGGGACCAACACTGAAGCTTTCTTT.

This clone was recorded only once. In nucleotides, the CDR3 is TGTGCCAGCAGTGAAGTCCCTGAGACAAACTATGGCTACACCTTC. Encoded protein: CASSEVPETNYGYTF. V gene TRBV2 combines with J gene TRBJ1-2; D is unclear. The CDR3 runs 15 residues. Germline assignment: CDR1 SNHLY and CDR2 FYNNEI. V lost 1 base and J lost 2, with 11 bases in between.

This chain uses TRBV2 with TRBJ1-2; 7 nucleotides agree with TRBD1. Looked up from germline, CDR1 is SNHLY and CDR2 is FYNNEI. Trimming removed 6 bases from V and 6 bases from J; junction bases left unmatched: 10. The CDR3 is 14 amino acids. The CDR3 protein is CASSRQGWSDGYTF. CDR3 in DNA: TGTGCCAGCAGCCGACAGGGATGGAGTGATGGCTACACCTTC.

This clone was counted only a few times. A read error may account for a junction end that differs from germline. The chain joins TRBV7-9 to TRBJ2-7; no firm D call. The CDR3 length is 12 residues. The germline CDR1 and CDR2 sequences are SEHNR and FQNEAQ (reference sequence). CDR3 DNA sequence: TGTTCCAGCAGCTCACTCGGCTACGAGCAGTACTTC. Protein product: CSSSSLGYEQYF.

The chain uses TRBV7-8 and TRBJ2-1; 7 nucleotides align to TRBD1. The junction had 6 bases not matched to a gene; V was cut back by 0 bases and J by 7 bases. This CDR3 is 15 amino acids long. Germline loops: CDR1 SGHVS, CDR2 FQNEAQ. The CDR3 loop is CASSLALPRGNEQFF. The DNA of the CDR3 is TGTGCCAGCAGCTTAGCGCTACCCAGGGGGAATGAGCAGTTCTTC.

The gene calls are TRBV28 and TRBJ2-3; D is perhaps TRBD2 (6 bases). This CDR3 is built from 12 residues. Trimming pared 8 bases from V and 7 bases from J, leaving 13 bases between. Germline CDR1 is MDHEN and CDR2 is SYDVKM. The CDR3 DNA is TGTGCCAGCTGGGACTTACACTATACGCAGTATTTT. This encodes CASWDLHYTQYF.

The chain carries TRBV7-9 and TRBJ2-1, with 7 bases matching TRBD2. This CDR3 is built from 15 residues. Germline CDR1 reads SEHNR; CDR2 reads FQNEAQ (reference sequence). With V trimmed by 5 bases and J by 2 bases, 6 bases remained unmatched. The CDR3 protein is CASSTSGAAYNEQFF. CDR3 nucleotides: TGTGCCAGCAGCACCAGCGGGGCAGCCTACAATGAGCAGTTCTTC. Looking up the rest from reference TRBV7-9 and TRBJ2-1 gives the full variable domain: DTGVSQNPRHKITKRGQNVTFRCDPISEHNRLYWYRQTLGQGPEFLTYFQNEAQLEKSRLLSDRFSAERPKGSFSTLEIQRTEQGDSAMYLCASSTSGAAYNEQFFGPGTRLTVL.